Listed below are T cell receptor beta chains from one sample, sequenced in a study of T cells after yellow fever vaccination. MiXCR, run by TCRdb on the 5' RACE reads, gives a single entry per CDR3 protein. The data show about 160,000 distinct CDR3 sequences, with less than 9% seen just once and more than 2% held by the top ten. The specimen comprised CD4+ T cells sorted from PBMCs, sampled less than 6 days after the first yellow fever vaccination. The receptor set was obtained from a man aged 18 to 29 who received the YFV17D yellow fever vaccine. Both conserved end residues are part of each CDR3. The order of the fields is J gene, clone size, CDR3 length, D gene, V gene, CDR3 protein, CDR3 DNA. D genes are given only for firm matches. Only part of the rows carry a size: once, few, many, or a class if the clone is expanded.

J: TRBJ2-5; size: many; length: 13; D: -; V: TRBV6-2/TRBV6-3; CDR3: CASSYGDEGTQYF; DNA: TGTGCCAGCAGTTACGGCGACGAGGGGACCCAGTACTTC
J: TRBJ2-3; size: many; length: 17; D: -; V: TRBV2; CDR3: CASSPFIEVLSTDTQYF; DNA: TGTGCCAGCAGTCCCTTTATCGAAGTATTGAGCACAGATACGCAGTATTTT
J: TRBJ2-2; size: once; length: 14; D: TRBD2; V: TRBV7-3; CDR3: CASSNWGGTGELFF; DNA: TGTGCCAGCAGCAATTGGGGGGGCACCGGGGAGCTGTTTTTT
J: TRBJ2-1; size: many; length: 16; D: TRBD2; V: TRBV6-2/TRBV6-3; CDR3: CASSYLRGDSYNEQFF; DNA: TGTGCCAGCAGTTACTTGCGGGGGGACTCCTACAATGAGCAGTTCTTC
J: TRBJ2-5; size: once; length: 16; D: -; V: TRBV3-1; CDR3: CASSRQIGMGGETQYF; DNA: TGTGCCAGCAGCCGGCAGATAGGGATGGGCGGGGAGACCCAGTACTTC
J: TRBJ2-7; size: -; length: 12; D: -; V: TRBV7-2; CDR3: CASSSGVGEQYF; DNA: TGTGCCAGCAGCTCCGGGGTCGGCGAGCAGTACTTC
J: TRBJ2-1; size: many; length: 14; D: -; V: TRBV28; CDR3: CVSRAGLSYNEQFF; DNA: TGTGTCAGCAGGGCGGGACTCTCCTACAATGAGCAGTTCTTC
J: TRBJ2-1; size: many; length: 15; D: -; V: TRBV23-1; CDR3: CASRHIKDSYNEQFF; DNA: TGCGCCAGCAGACACATTAAGGACAGCTACAATGAGCAGTTCTTC
J: TRBJ2-7; size: many; length: 14; D: -; V: TRBV7-2; CDR3: CASRPGRGSYEQYF; DNA: TGTGCCAGCAGACCAGGGAGGGGGTCCTACGAGCAGTACTTC
J: TRBJ1-1; size: many; length: 12; D: -; V: TRBV7-2; CDR3: CASSPRGSEAFF; DNA: TGTGCCAGCAGCCCTAGGGGCTCTGAAGCTTTCTTT
J: TRBJ2-2; size: many; length: 15; D: TRBD1; V: TRBV19; CDR3: CATTRTGGSTGELFF; DNA: TGTGCCACCACCCGGACAGGGGGAAGCACCGGGGAGCTGTTTTTT
J: TRBJ1-1; size: few; length: 14; D: TRBD1; V: TRBV7-9; CDR3: CASRIGTADTEAFF; DNA: TGTGCCAGCAGGATCGGGACAGCAGACACTGAAGCTTTCTTT
J: TRBJ2-3; size: many; length: 14; D: -; V: TRBV7-2; CDR3: CASCRSSRPDTQYF; DNA: TGTGCCAGCTGCAGGTCTTCACGGCCAGATACGCAGTATTTT
J: TRBJ1-1; size: many; length: 18; D: TRBD1; V: TRBV19; CDR3: CASSRGRGIGREDTEAFF; DNA: TGTGCCAGTTCCAGGGGGCGAGGAATAGGACGAGAGGACACTGAAGCTTTCTTT
J: TRBJ2-5; size: -; length: 17; D: TRBD2; V: TRBV20-1; CDR3: CSARSSGGFGEGKTQYF; DNA: TGCAGTGCTAGATCCAGCGGGGGGTTTGGTGAGGGGAAGACCCAGTACTTC
J: TRBJ2-1; size: many; length: 13; D: TRBD1; V: TRBV6-5; CDR3: CATPDRGQDEQFF; DNA: TGTGCCACCCCGGACAGGGGGCAGGATGAGCAGTTCTTC
J: TRBJ1-4; size: -; length: 13; D: TRBD1; V: TRBV6-1; CDR3: CATVRGQDEKLFF; DNA: TGTGCTACAGTCAGGGGGCAGGATGAAAAACTGTTTTTT
J: TRBJ1-1; size: few; length: 14; D: -; V: TRBV3-1; CDR3: CASSQGEANTEAFF; DNA: TGTGCCAGCAGCCAAGGCGAAGCGAACACTGAAGCTTTCTTT
J: TRBJ1-3; size: few; length: 15; D: -; V: TRBV18; CDR3: CASSLAGRSGNTIYF; DNA: TGTGCCAGCTCACTTGCAGGACGCTCTGGAAACACCATATATTTT
J: TRBJ1-6; size: -; length: 13; D: -; V: TRBV7-9; CDR3: CASSSELNSPLHF; DNA: TGTGCCAGCAGCTCCGAACTTAATTCACCCCTCCACTTT
J: TRBJ2-1; size: many; length: 19; D: TRBD2; V: TRBV5-1; CDR3: CASSLYARTSVSSYNEQFF; DNA: TGCGCCAGCAGCCTATACGCTCGGACTAGCGTTAGCTCCTACAATGAGCAGTTCTTC
J: TRBJ1-1; size: many; length: 14; D: -; V: TRBV7-3; CDR3: CASSRRGPPAEAFF; DNA: TGTGCCAGCAGCCGGCGGGGCCCGCCAGCTGAAGCTTTCTTT
J: TRBJ2-2; size: few; length: 15; D: -; V: TRBV4-3; CDR3: CASSQGPPRTGELFF; DNA: TGCGCCAGCAGCCAAGGACCTCCGCGGACCGGGGAGCTGTTTTTT
J: TRBJ2-3; size: many; length: 16; D: -; V: TRBV3-1; CDR3: CASRPAGGGLTDTQYF; DNA: TGTGCCAGCAGGCCTGCTGGGGGGGGCCTCACAGATACGCAGTATTTT
J: TRBJ2-5; size: -; length: 14; D: -; V: TRBV4-2; CDR3: CASSQDPEHETQYF; DNA: TGTGCCAGCAGCCAAGATCCCGAGCACGAGACCCAGTACTTC